The sample holds many counts of the clone carrying this TCR beta chain. Its antigen is unidentified. This sample was taken from a study of T-cell reconstitution after alpha-beta-depleted transplantation in children. Study findings and constraints: Reportedly, alpha-beta T cells present about two months post-transplant originated from several hundred expanded clones of graft origin.

CDR1 is SGHVS, CDR2 FQNEAQ, per germline. The CDR3 contains 14 residues. Trimming removed 0 bases from V and 6 bases from J, with 9 bases in between. Unique molecular identifiers were incorporated when the TCRbeta library was constructed. TCRdb reprocessed the PCR reads via MiXCR and lists one record per CDR3 protein. The sample lists under 300,000 distinct CDR3 sequences; around 10% were seen once. V gene TRBV7-8 combines with J gene TRBJ2-1; D is possibly TRBD1 (6 bases). The sequencing used peripheral blood, collected 180 days after TCRalphabeta/CD19-depleted stem cell transplant. The clonotype was recovered from a male patient aged 2 to 10 who had a stem cell transplant for chronic granulomatous disease, so the T cells may come from the graft donor. CDR3 bases: TGTGCCAGCAGCTTAGCGGGGGCAGTCAATGAGCAGTTCTTC. This codes for CASSLAGAVNEQFF.